This T cell receptor beta chain originates from a study of blood T cell repertoires in COVID-19. Study background: Researchers got acute and convalescent COVID-19 samples from the United States, Italy and Spain.

Original analysis: Reference gene primer amplification gave nucleated cell count estimates. Clones were read by immunoSEQ multiplex PCR, and TCRdb kept only the in-frame ones, dropping some. V and J calls and clone size follow that table, whereas D and trimming were derived from the DNA. This table has hundreds of thousands of clones, roughly 89% appearing once. Germline assignment: CDR1 MNHNS and CDR2 SASEGT. This CDR3 comprises 17 residues. Trimming took 2 bases from V and 5 from J; bases not matched to a gene: 14. Enrolled through a virtual design, the participants were between 18 and 89 years of age and came from about two dozen US areas. Cohort 3 donors counted as recovered after two negative PCRs, clearance, or resolved symptoms.

This rearrangement joins TRBV6-1 to TRBJ2-7; TRBD1 matches at 8 bases. The sample taken for sequencing was PBMCs or T cells enriched from blood (not recorded which). The source of this sequence is a woman in her 30s who had recovered from COVID-19. CDR3 residues: CASSEYLISGTGDEQYF. The CDR3 DNA reads as TGTGCCAGCAGTGAATACCTAATATCGGGGACAGGTGACGAGCAGTACTTC.